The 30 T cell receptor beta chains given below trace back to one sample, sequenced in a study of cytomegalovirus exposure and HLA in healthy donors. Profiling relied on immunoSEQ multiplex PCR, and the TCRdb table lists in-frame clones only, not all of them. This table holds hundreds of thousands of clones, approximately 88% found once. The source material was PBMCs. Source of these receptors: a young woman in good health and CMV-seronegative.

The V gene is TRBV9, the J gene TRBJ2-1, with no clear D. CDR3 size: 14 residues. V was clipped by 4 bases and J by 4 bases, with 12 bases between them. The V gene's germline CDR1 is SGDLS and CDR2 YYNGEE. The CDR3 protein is CASSPVPVYNEQFF. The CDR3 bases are TGTGCCAGCAGCCCGGTCCCGGTATACAATGAGCAGTTCTTC.

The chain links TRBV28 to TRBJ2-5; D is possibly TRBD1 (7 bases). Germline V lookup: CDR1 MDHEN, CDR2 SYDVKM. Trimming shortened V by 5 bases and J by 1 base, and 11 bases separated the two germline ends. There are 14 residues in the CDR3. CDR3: CASSHRGGQETQYF. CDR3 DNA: TGTGCCAGCAGTCACAGGGGAGGCCAAGAGACCCAGTACTTC.

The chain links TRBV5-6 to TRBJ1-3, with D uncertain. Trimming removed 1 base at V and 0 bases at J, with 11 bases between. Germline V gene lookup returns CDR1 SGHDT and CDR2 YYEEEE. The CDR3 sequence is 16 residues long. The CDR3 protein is CASSLMAPSSGNTIYF. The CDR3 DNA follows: TGTGCCAGCAGCTTGATGGCACCCTCCTCTGGAAACACCATATATTTT.

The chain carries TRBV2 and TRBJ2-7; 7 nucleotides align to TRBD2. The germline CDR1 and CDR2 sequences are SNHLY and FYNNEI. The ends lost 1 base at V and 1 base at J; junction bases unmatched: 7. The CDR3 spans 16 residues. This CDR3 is CASSEGGAGKSYEQYF. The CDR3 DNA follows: TGTGCCAGCAGTGAAGGGGGAGCGGGAAAATCCTACGAGCAGTACTTC.

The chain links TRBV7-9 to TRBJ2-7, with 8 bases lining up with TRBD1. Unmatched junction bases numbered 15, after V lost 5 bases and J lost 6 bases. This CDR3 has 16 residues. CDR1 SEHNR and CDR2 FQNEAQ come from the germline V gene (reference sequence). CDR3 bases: TGTGCCAGCAGCGCGGGACAGGTGGGAGTGACGGGCGAGCAGTACTTC. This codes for CASSAGQVGVTGEQYF. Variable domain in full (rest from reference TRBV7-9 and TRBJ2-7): DTGVSQNPRHKITKRGQNVTFRCDPISEHNRLYWYRQTLGQGPEFLTYFQNEAQLEKSRLLSDRFSAERPKGSFSTLEIQRTEQGDSAMYLCASSAGQVGVTGEQYFGPGTRLTVT.

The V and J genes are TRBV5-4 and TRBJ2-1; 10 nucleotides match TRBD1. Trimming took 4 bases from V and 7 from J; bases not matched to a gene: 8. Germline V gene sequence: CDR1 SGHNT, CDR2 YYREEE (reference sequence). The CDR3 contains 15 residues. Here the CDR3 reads CASSRTGTGENEQFF. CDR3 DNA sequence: TGTGCCAGCAGCAGGACCGGGACAGGGGAAAATGAGCAGTTCTTC. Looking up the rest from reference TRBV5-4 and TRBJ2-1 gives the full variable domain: ETGVTQSPTHLIKTRGQQVTLRCSSQSGHNTVSWYQQALGQGPQFIFQYYREEENGRGNFPPRFSGLQFPNYSSELNVNALELDDSALYLCASSRTGTGENEQFFGPGTRLTVL.

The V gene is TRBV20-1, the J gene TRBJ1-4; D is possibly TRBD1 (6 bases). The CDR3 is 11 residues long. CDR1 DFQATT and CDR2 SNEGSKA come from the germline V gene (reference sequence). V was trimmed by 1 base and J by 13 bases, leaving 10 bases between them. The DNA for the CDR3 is TGCAGTGCTAGAGGTAGAGGGGGACTGTTTTTT. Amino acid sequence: CSARGRGGLFF.

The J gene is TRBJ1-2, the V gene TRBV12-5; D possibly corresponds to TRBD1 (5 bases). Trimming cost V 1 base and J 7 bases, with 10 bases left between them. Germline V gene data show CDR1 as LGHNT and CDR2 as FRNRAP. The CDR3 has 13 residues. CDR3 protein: CASGLGRGAGYTF. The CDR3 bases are TGTGCTAGTGGTTTGGGCCGCGGGGCTGGCTACACCTTC.

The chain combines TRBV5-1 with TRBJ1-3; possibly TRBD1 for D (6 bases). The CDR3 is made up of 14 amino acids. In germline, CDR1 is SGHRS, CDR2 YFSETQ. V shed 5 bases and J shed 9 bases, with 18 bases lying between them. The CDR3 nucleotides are TGCGCCAGCAGAGAACAGGGTGACTTCGGCACCATATATTTT. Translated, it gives CASREQGDFGTIYF.

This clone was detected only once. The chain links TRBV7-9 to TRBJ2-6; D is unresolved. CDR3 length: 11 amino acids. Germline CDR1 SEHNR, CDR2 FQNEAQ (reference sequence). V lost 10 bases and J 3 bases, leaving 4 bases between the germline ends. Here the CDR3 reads CANNGANVLTF. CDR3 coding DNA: TGTGCCAATAATGGGGCCAACGTCCTGACTTTC. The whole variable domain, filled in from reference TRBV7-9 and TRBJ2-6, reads DTGVSQNPRHKITKRGQNVTFRCDPISEHNRLYWYRQTLGQGPEFLTYFQNEAQLEKSRLLSDRFSAERPKGSFSTLEIQRTEQGDSAMYLCANNGANVLTFGAGSRLTVL.

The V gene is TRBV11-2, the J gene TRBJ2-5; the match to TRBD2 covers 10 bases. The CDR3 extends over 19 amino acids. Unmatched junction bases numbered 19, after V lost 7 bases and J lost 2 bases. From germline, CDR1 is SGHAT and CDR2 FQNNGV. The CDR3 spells CASTHGASGRPRAQETQYF. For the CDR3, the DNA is TGTGCCAGCACCCACGGGGCTAGCGGGAGACCTCGGGCTCAAGAGACCCAGTACTTC.

The CDR3, as DNA: TGCGCCAGCAGCTTCCGCGGGAGAAACTACAATGAGCAGTTCTTC. Its protein product is CASSFRGRNYNEQFF. V gene TRBV5-1 combines with J gene TRBJ2-1; TRBD2 matches 7 bases. V dropped 2 bases and J dropped 3; count of bases not matched to a gene: 5. The germline V gene encodes CDR1 SGHRS and CDR2 YFSETQ. There are 15 residues in the CDR3. Looking up the rest from reference TRBV5-1 and TRBJ2-1 gives the full variable domain: KAGVTQTPRYLIKTRGQQVTLSCSPISGHRSVSWYQQTPGQGLQFLFEYFSETQRNKGNFPGRFSGRQFSNSRSEMNVSTLELGDSALYLCASSFRGRNYNEQFFGPGTRLTVL.

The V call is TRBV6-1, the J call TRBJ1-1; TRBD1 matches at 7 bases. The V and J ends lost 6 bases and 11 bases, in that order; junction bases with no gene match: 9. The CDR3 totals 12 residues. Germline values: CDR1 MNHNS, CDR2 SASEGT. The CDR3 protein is CASRADRAGAFF. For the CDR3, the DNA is TGTGCCAGCAGGGCAGACAGGGCAGGCGCTTTCTTT.

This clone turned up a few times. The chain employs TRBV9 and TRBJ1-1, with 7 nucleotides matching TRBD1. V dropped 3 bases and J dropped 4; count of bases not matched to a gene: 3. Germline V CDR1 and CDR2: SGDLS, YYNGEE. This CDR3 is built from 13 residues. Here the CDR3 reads CASSARDSTEAFF. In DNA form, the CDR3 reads TGTGCCAGCAGCGCCCGGGACAGCACTGAAGCTTTCTTT.

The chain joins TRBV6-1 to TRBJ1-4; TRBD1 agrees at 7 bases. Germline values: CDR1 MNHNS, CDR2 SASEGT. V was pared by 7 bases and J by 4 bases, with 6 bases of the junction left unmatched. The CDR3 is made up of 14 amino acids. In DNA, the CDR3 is TGTGCCAGCATGTCGGGACAGCATAATGAAAAACTGTTTTTT. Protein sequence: CASMSGQHNEKLFF.

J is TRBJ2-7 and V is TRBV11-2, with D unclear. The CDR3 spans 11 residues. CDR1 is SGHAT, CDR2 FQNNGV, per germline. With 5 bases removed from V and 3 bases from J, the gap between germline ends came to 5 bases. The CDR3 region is CASSEDYEQYF. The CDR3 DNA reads TGTGCCAGCAGCGAGGACTACGAGCAGTACTTC. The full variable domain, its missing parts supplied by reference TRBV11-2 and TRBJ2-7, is EAGVAQSPRYKIIEKRQSVAFWCNPISGHATLYWYQQILGQGPKLLIQFQNNGVVDDSQLPKDRFSAERLKGVDSTLKIQPAKLEDSAVYLCASSEDYEQYFGPGTRLTVT.

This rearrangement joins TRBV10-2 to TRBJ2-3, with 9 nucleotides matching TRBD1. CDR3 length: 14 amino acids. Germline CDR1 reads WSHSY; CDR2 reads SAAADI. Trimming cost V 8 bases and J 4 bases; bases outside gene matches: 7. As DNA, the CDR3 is TGCGCCAGCTCTTGGACAGGGGTTGCAGATACGCAGTATTTT. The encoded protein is CASSWTGVADTQYF.

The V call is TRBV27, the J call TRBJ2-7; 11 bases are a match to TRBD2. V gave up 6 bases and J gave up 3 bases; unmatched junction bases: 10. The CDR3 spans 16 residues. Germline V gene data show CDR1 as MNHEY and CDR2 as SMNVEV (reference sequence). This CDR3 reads CASSSLASGRYYEQYF. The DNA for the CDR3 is TGTGCCAGCAGCTCCCTGGCTAGCGGGAGGTACTACGAGCAGTACTTC.

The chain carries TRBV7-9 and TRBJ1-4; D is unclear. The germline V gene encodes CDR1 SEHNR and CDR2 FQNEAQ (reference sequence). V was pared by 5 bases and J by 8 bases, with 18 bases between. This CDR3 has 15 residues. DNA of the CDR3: TGTGCCAGCAGCCCCATCCAAGGGAGTCGGGAAAAACTGTTTTTT. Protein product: CASSPIQGSREKLFF.

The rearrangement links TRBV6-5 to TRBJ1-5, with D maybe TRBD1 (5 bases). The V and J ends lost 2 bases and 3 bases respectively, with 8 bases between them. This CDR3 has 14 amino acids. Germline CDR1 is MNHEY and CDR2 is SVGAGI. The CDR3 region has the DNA TGTGCCAGCAGTTACGGACAAGCCAATCAGCCCCAGCATTTT. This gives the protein CASSYGQANQPQHF.

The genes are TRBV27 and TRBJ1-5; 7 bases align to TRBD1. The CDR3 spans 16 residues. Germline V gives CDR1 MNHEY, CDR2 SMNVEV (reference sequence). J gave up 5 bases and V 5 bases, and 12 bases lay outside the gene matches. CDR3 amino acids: CASSLRQGSGDQPQHF. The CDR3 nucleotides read TGTGCCAGCAGTCTCAGACAGGGTTCAGGAGATCAGCCCCAGCATTTT.

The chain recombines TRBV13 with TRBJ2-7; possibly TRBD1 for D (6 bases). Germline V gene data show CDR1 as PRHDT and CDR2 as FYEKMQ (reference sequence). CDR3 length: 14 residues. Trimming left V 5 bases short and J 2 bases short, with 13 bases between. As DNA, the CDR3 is TGTGCCAGCAGCCACCGGGACACCCCCTACGAGCAGTACTTC. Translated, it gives CASSHRDTPYEQYF.

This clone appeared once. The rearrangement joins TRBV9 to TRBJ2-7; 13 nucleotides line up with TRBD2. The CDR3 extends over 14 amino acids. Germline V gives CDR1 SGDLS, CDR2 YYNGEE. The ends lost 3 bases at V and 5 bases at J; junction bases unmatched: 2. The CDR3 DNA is TGTGCCAGCAGCGAACTAGCGGGAGGGCACGAGCAGTACTTC. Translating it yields CASSELAGGHEQYF.

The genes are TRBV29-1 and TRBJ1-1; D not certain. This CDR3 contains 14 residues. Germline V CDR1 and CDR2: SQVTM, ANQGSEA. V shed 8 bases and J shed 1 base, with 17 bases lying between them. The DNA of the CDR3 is TGCAGCACGAGCTTAAAAAAAAAGAACACTGAAGCTTTCTTT. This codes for CSTSLKKKNTEAFF.

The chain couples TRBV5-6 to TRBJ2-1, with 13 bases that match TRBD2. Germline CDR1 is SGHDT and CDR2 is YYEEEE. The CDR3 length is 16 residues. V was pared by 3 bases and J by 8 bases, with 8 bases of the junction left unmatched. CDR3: CASSWAGLAGVDEQFF. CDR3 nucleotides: TGTGCCAGCAGCTGGGCCGGACTAGCGGGAGTCGATGAGCAGTTCTTC. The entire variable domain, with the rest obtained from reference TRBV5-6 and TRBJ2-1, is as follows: DAGVTQSPTHLIKTRGQQVTLRCSPKSGHDTVSWYQQALGQGPQFIFQYYEEEERQRGNFPDRFSGHQFPNYSSELNVNALLLGDSALYLCASSWAGLAGVDEQFFGPGTRLTVL.

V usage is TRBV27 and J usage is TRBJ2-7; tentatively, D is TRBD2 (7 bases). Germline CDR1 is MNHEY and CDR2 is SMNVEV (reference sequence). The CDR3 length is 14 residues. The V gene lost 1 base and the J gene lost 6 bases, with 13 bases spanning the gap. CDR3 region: CASSLLGEGGEQYF. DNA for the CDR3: TGTGCCAGCAGTTTATTGGGGGAGGGGGGCGAGCAGTACTTC.

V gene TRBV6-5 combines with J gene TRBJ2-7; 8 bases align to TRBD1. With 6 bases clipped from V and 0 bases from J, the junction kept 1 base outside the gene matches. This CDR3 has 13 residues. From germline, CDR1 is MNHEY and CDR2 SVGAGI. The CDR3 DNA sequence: TGTGCCAGCAGGGGGACAGGCTCCTACGAGCAGTACTTC. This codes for CASRGTGSYEQYF.

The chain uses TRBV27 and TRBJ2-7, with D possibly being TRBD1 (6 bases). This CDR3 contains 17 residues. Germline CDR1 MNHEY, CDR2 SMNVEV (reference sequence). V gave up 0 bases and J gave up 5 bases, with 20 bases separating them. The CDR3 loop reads CASSLSFGRQGLHEQYF. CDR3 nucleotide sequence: TGTGCCAGCAGTTTATCCTTTGGGCGCCAGGGGTTACACGAGCAGTACTTC.

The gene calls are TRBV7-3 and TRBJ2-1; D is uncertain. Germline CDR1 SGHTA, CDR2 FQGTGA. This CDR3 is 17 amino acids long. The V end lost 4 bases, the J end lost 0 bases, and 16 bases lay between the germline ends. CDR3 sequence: CASSSSISRSSYNEQFF. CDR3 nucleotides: TGTGCCAGCAGCTCCTCGATTAGCCGGAGCTCCTACAATGAGCAGTTCTTC.

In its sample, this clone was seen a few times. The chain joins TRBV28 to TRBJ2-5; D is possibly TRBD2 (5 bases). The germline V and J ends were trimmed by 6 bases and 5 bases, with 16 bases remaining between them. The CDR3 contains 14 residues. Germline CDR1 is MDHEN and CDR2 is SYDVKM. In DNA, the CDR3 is TGTGCCAGCAGCGATAACGGTTGGGAGGAGACCCAGTACTTC. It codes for CASSDNGWEETQYF.